This T cell receptor beta chain appears in the sequencing data of a study of shared clonotypes between healthy human individuals. General study points: As a rule, naive subsets had a larger estimated richness than memory subsets.

A remark on this clone: Its target is not known.

The authors divided CD4+ cells into CD45RA+ naive and CD45RA-negative memory subsets. Germline values: CDR1 SGHRS, CDR2 YFSETQ. Trimming took off 5 bases at V and 1 base at J, with 12 bases between the two ends. The CDR3 has 15 residues. Evenly divided among several immunoSEQ plates was the genomic DNA of each subset. Using immunoSEQ multiplex PCR, the repertoire was profiled, and TCRdb retains in-frame clones only, with some absent. The data hold approximately 1,500,000 clones, with 98% observed a single time. The sequenced sample was naive CD4+ T cells sorted from blood. Subset here: CD45RA+ positively selected. This clonotype originated in a man between 25 and 39 years old in good health. The chain couples TRBV5-1 to TRBJ2-2; D gene ambiguous. The CDR3 DNA sequence: TGCGCCAGCAGTCAGAACCCCGTGAACACCGGGGAGCTGTTTTTT. Residues: CASSQNPVNTGELFF.